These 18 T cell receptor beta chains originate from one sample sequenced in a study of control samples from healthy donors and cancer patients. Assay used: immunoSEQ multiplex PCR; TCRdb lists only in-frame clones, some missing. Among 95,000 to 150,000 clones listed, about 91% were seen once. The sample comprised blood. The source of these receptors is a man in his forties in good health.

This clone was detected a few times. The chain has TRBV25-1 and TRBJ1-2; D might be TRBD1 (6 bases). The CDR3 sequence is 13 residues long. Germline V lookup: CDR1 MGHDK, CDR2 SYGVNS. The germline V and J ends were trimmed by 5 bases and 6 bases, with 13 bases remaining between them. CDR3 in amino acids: CASSSQGSDGYTF. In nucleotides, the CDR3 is TGTGCCAGCAGTTCACAGGGTTCGGATGGCTACACCTTC.

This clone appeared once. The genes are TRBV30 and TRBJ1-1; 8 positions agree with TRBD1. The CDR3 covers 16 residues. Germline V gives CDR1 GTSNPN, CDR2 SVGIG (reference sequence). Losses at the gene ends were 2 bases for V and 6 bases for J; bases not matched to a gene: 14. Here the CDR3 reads CAWSPVRTGLTPEAFF. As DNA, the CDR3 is TGTGCCTGGAGTCCCGTCCGGACAGGGTTGACCCCTGAAGCTTTCTTT.

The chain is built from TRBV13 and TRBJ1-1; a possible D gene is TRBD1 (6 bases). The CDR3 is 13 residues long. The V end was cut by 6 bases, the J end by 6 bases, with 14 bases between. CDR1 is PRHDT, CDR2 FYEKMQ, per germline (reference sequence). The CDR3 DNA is TGTGCCAGCAGATCCGAACAGGGATCTGAAGCTTTCTTT. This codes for CASRSEQGSEAFF.

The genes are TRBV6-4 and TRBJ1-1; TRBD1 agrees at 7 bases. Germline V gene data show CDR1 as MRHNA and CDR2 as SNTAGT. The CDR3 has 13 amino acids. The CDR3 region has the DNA TGTGGCGGCAGGGGGGTCCAGAACACTGAAGCTTTCTTT. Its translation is CGGRGVQNTEAFF.

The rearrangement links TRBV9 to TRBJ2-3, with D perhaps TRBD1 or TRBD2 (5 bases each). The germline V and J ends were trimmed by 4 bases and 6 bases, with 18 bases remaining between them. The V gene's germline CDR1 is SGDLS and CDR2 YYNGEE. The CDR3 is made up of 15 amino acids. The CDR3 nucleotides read TGTGCCAGCAGCCCGTGGACTCGCGAGGGGGATACGCAGTATTTT. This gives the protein CASSPWTREGDTQYF.

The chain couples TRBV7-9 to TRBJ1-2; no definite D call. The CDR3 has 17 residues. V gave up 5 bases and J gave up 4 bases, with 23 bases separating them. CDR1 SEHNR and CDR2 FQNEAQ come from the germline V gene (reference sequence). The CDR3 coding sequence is TGTGCCAGCAGCCTACTTACTGGTCGTGCAGCGATCTATGGCTACACCTTC. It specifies CASSLLTGRAAIYGYTF.

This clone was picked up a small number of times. CDR3 loop: CASSQDKVRTEAFF. CDR3 DNA: TGCGCCAGCAGCCAAGACAAAGTAAGGACTGAAGCTTTCTTT. The chain employs TRBV5-1 and TRBJ1-1; D gene ambiguous. The germline gives CDR1 SGHRS, CDR2 YFSETQ. V gave up 4 bases and J gave up 5 bases, with 15 bases separating them. This CDR3 comprises 14 residues.

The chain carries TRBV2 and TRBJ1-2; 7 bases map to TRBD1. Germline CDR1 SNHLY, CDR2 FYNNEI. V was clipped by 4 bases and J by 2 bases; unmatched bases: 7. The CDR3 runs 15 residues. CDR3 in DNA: TGTGCCAGCAGTGCACTAAAGACAGGGAACTATGGCTACACCTTC. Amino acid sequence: CASSALKTGNYGYTF.

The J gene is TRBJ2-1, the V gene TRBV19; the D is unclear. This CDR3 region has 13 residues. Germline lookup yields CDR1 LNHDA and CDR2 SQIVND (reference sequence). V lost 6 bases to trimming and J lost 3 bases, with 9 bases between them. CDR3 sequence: CASSSTDYNEQFF. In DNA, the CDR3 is TGTGCCAGTAGCTCCACGGACTACAATGAGCAGTTCTTC. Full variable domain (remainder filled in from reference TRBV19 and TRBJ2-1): DGGITQSPKYLFRKEGQNVTLSCEQNLNHDAMYWYRQDPGQGLRLIYYSQIVNDFQKGDIAEGYSVSREKKESFPLTVTSAQKNPTAFYLCASSSTDYNEQFFGPGTRLTVL.

CDR3 in DNA: TGTGCCAGCAGCGTCTGGGACAGGGGAGAGCAGTTCTTC. Translated, it gives CASSVWDRGEQFF. This chain uses TRBV6-5 with TRBJ2-1; TRBD1 matches at 10 bases. Germline V gene sequence: CDR1 MNHEY, CDR2 SVGAGI. V was pared by 6 bases and J by 10 bases, with 6 bases of the junction left unmatched. The CDR3 totals 13 residues.

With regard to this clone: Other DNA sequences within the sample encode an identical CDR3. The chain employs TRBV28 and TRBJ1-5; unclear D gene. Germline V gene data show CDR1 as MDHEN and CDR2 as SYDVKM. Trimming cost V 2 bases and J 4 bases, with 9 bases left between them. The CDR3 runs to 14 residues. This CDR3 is CASSLVGSNQPQHF. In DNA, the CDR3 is TGTGCCAGCAGTTTAGTTGGGTCTAATCAGCCCCAGCATTTT.

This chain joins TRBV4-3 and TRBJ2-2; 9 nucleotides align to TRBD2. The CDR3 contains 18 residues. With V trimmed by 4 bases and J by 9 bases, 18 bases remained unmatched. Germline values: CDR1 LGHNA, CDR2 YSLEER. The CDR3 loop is CASSRTSRFAGGPRELFF. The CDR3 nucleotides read TGCGCCAGCAGCCGCACGTCCAGATTTGCGGGGGGGCCGCGGGAGCTGTTTTTT.

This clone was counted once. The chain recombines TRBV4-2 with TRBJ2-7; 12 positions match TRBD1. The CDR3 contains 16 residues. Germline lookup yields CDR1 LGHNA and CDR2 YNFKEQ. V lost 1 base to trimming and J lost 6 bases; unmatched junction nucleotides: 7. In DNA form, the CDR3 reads TGTGCCAGCAGCCAAGCGCCGGGACAGGGGGCCTTCGAGCAGTACTTC. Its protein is CASSQAPGQGAFEQYF.

This chain's CDR3 is CASSESAKNTGELFF. CDR3 DNA: TGCGCCAGCAGTGAGTCGGCAAAGAATACCGGGGAGCTGTTTTTT. The V gene is TRBV10-1, the J gene TRBJ2-2; D unclear. CDR1 is WNHNN, CDR2 SYGVQD, per germline (reference sequence). V lost 0 bases to trimming and J lost 5 bases, with 10 bases between them. The CDR3 spans 15 residues.

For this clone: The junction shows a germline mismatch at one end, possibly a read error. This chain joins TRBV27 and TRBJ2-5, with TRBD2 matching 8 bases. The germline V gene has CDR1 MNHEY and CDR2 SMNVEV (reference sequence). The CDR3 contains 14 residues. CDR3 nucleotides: TGTGCCAGCAGGTTATTAGCGGGATGGGAGACCCAGTACTTC. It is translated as CASRLLAGWETQYF.

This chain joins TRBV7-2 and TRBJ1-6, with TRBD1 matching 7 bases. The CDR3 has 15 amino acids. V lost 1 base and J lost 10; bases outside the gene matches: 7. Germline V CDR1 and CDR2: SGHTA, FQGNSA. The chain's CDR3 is CASSLGWAGGSPLHF. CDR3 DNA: TGTGCCAGCAGCTTAGGGTGGGCAGGGGGATCACCCCTCCACTTT.

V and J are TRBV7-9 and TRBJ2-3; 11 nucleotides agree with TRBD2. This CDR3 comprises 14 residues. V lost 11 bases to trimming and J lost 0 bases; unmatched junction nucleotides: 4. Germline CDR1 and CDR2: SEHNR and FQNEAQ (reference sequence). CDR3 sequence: CASLAGGSTDTQYF. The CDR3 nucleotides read TGTGCCTCCCTAGCGGGGGGAAGCACAGATACGCAGTATTTT. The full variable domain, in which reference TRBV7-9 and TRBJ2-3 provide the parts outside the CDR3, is DTGVSQNPRHKITKRGQNVTFRCDPISEHNRLYWYRQTLGQGPEFLTYFQNEAQLEKSRLLSDRFSAERPKGSFSTLEIQRTEQGDSAMYLCASLAGGSTDTQYFGPGTRLTVL.

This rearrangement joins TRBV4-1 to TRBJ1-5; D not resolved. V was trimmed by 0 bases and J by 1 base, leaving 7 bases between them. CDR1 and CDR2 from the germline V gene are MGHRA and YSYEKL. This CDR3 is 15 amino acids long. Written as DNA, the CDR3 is TGCGCCAGCAGCCAAGAGATAATAAGCAATCAGCCCCAGCATTTT. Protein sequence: CASSQEIISNQPQHF.